This T cell receptor (beta chain) was profiled in a study of T-cell reconstitution after alpha-beta-depleted transplantation in children. Findings and caveats of the study: It was newly produced T cells that mostly accounted for T-cell counts and diversity one year after transplant.

Unique molecular identifiers were used in preparing the TCRbeta library. TCRdb called the PCR reads again in MiXCR, with one record for every CDR3 protein. The sample holds 300,000 to 400,000 distinct CDR3 sequences, about 17% seen once. Trimming left V 0 bases short and J 6 bases short, with 15 bases between. Germline V lookup: CDR1 MNHEY, CDR2 SVGEGT. The CDR3 spans 16 residues. This clonotype was detected a few times. Antigen: not known. The clonotype was recovered from a male patient between 2 and 15 years old who had a stem cell transplant for acute lymphoblastic leukemia, so the T cells may come from the graft donor. The V gene is TRBV6-2 or TRBV6-3, the J gene TRBJ2-1; either TRBD1 or TRBD2 may supply D (5 bases each). The source material was PBMCs, mostly from graft donor cells, sampled 360 days after TCRalphabeta/CD19-depleted stem cell transplant. The DNA for the CDR3 is TGTGCCAGCAGTTACTCCCCGGGACCCCTGACCAATGAGCAGTTCTTC. Residues: CASSYSPGPLTNEQFF.